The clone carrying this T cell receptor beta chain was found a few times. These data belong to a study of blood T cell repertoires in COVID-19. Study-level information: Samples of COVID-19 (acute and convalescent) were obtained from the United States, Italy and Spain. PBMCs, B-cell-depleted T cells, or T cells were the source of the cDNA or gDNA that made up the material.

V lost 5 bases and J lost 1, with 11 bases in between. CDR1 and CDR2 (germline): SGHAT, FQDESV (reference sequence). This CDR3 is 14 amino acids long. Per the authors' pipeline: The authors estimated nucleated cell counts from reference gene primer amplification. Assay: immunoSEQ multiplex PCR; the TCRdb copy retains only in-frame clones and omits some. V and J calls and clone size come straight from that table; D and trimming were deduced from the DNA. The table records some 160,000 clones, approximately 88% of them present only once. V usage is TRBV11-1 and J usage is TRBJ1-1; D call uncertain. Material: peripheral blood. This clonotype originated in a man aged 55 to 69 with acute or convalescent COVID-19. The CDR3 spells CASSHRTENTEAFF. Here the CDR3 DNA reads TGTGCCAGCAGCCATCGTACAGAGAACACTGAAGCTTTCTTT.